This is a list of T cell receptor beta chains from one sample in a study of long-term antiretroviral therapy in people with HIV. TCRdb keeps only in-frame clones here, not all; method: immunoSEQ multiplex PCR. The sample holds under 45,000 clones, approximately 81% seen once. The sample in question was unsorted PBMCs, obtained roughly 2.9 years before starting antiretroviral therapy. These receptors were taken from a young woman with HIV. CDR3s include the opening cysteine and the closing phenylalanine or tryptophan. D genes are given only for firm matches. Clone size is given for some rows only: seen once, a few or many times, or a class if the clone is expanded.

len,abundance,d_gene,v_gene,j_gene,CDR3nt,CDR3aa
17,-,TRBD1,TRBV14,TRBJ2-3,TGTGCCAGCAGCCAAGATACGAGGACAGGGGGCGAAGATACGCAGTATTTT,CASSQDTRTGGEDTQYF
14,-,-,TRBV6-1,TRBJ1-2,TGTGCCAGCAGTGAAGGTGGGCACCTCTATGGCTACACCTTC,CASSEGGHLYGYTF
22,few,TRBD1,TRBV7-3,TRBJ2-2,TGTGCCAGCAGCTCGAGGCCCAGCGACCCAGACAGGGGGCGATGGAACACCGGGGAGCTGTTTTTT,CASSSRPSDPDRGRWNTGELFF
15,-,TRBD2,TRBV5-4,TRBJ2-3,TGTGCCAGCAGCTCCCTAGCGGGGAGCACAGATACGCAGTATTTT,CASSSLAGSTDTQYF
16,-,TRBD2,TRBV7-2,TRBJ2-3,TGTGCCAGCAGCGGGGGGACTAGCGGACGCACAGATACGCAGTATTTT,CASSGGTSGRTDTQYF
13,-,TRBD1,TRBV11-2,TRBJ2-5,TGTGCCAGCAGCAGGGACAGCCTTATGACCCAGTACTTC,CASSRDSLMTQYF
16,large,-,TRBV13,TRBJ1-3,TGTGCCAGCAGCTTAGAGGGCACGAGCTCTGGAAACACCATATATTTT,CASSLEGTSSGNTIYF
13,-,-,TRBV6-1,TRBJ1-1,TGTGCCAGCAGTGAAAGGCCGGGGGTGAAAGCTTTCTTT,CASSERPGVKAFF
17,-,-,TRBV7-6,TRBJ1-3,TGTGCCAGCAGCTTAGGGGACGGAGGGCTTTCTGGAAACACCATATATTTT,CASSLGDGGLSGNTIYF
14,-,-,TRBV18,TRBJ1-3,TGTGCCAGCTCACCACCGTCGACTGGAAACACCATATATTTT,CASSPPSTGNTIYF
16,few,-,TRBV6-4,TRBJ2-2,TGTGCCAGCAGTGCCTCCGTTGGAGGGGACACCGGGGAGCTGTTTTTT,CASSASVGGDTGELFF
15,-,-,TRBV15,TRBJ1-5,TGTGCCACCAGCAACGGGCCCGGTAGCAATCAGCCCCAGCATTTT,CATSNGPGSNQPQHF
18,once,-,TRBV18,TRBJ1-1,TGTGCCAGCTCACCATTCGCAGGGAACCAAGGGGCGAACACTGAAGCTTTCTTT,CASSPFAGNQGANTEAFF
12,-,-,TRBV4-1,TRBJ2-1,TGCGCCAGCAGCCTGCTAGGGACTCCTCTTTTCTTC,CASSLLGTPLFF
16,-,TRBD1,TRBV5-4,TRBJ2-2,TGTGCCAGCAGCACTCGGACAGGAATAAACACCGGGGAGCTGTTTTTT,CASSTRTGINTGELFF